The T cell receptor beta chain described here comes from a study of radiation and T cells in renal cell carcinoma. V was clipped by 2 bases and J by 2 bases, with 6 bases between them. The germline V gene encodes CDR1 MDHEN and CDR2 SYDVKM. This CDR3 region has 14 residues. As for time point: blood 4 weeks post-SBRT, at nephrectomy. Treatment defined: 15 Gy SBRT to primary tumor, nephrectomy 4 weeks later. Libraries were prepared by immunoSEQ multiplex PCR; TCRdb keeps only in-frame clonotypes and omits some of them. The sample yields over 60,000 clones, approximately 82% seen once. This rearrangement joins TRBV28 to TRBJ1-4; TRBD1 might be the D (5 bases). The TCR was taken from a woman aged 55-69 years with renal cell carcinoma. The sample here was blood, taken from a patient whose treatment included radiotherapy and nephrectomy. CDR3 bases: TGTGCCAGCAGTTTAGGGGGGACTAATGAAAAACTGTTTTTT. As protein: CASSLGGTNEKLFF.